One sample yielded the 11 T cell receptor beta chains listed below, sequenced in a study of control samples from healthy donors and cancer patients. Clones were read by immunoSEQ multiplex PCR, and TCRdb kept only the in-frame ones, dropping some. The table includes 15,000 to 20,000 clones, about 86% detected once. Source material: PBMCs. The source of these receptors is a woman between 65 and 79 years old with colorectal cancer.

V is TRBV6-5 and J is TRBJ1-6, with 8 bases lining up with TRBD1. Looked up from germline, CDR1 is MNHEY and CDR2 is SVGAGI. With V trimmed by 6 bases and J by 6 bases, 4 bases remained unmatched. This CDR3 contains 14 residues. CDR3 loop: CASSPTGGNSPLHF. CDR3 nucleotide sequence: TGTGCCAGCAGCCCCACAGGGGGTAATTCACCCCTCCACTTT.

This clone has just one count. The chain uses TRBV19 and TRBJ1-1; D is uncertain. V lost 2 bases to trimming and J lost 0 bases, with 4 bases between them. The CDR3 runs to 13 residues. Germline V CDR1 and CDR2: LNHDA, SQIVND (reference sequence). CDR3 residues: CASSIRVNTEAFF. CDR3 sequence (DNA): TGTGCCAGTAGTATACGGGTGAACACTGAAGCTTTCTTT.

This chain uses TRBV5-4 with TRBJ2-1; TRBD2 agrees at 12 bases. CDR1 and CDR2 from the germline V gene are SGHNT and YYREEE (reference sequence). This CDR3 comprises 16 residues. The junction had 4 bases not matched to a gene; V was cut back by 4 bases and J by 2 bases. The CDR3 DNA is TGTGCCAGCAGCCTAGGACTAGCGGGACCCTACAATGAGCAGTTCTTC. Its protein product is CASSLGLAGPYNEQFF.

CDR3 amino acids: CSVTPNTGELFF. The DNA of the CDR3 is TGCAGCGTAACACCGAACACCGGGGAGCTGTTTTTT. This chain joins TRBV29-1 and TRBJ2-2, with unresolved D. V was cut by 6 bases and J by 0 bases, with 5 bases left in between. The CDR3 loop spans 12 amino acids. CDR1 is SQVTM, CDR2 ANQGSEA, per germline.

This CDR3 reads CAWSVALYQPQHF. The CDR3 region has the DNA TGTGCCTGGAGTGTAGCCCTATATCAGCCCCAGCATTTT. The J gene is TRBJ1-5, the V gene TRBV30; D not certain. Germline assignment: CDR1 GTSNPN and CDR2 SVGIG (reference sequence). The CDR3 extends over 13 amino acids. Trimming stripped 0 bases from V and 5 bases from J, with 8 bases between.

The J gene is TRBJ2-7, the V gene TRBV27, with a weak D call TRBD2 (6 bases). The germline V gene encodes CDR1 MNHEY and CDR2 SMNVEV (reference sequence). The CDR3 has 15 amino acids. The V end lost 2 bases, the J end lost 5 bases, and 16 bases lay between the germline ends. CDR3 region: CASSLGGLYLDEQYF. The CDR3 DNA sequence: TGTGCCAGCAGTTTAGGGGGACTCTACCTGGACGAGCAGTACTTC.

The genes are TRBV5-3 and TRBJ1-4; the D gene is possibly TRBD1 (5 bases). TRBV5-3 is an ORF, with its function uncertain. The CDR3 consists of 14 residues. The V gene lost 4 bases and the J gene lost 5 bases, with 12 bases spanning the gap. The CDR3 DNA follows: TGTGCCAGAAGCCCCGGGACGCCAAATGAAAAACTGTTTTTT. It yields the protein CARSPGTPNEKLFF.

The CDR3 sequence is CATSPGGVTGELFF. The CDR3 DNA sequence: TGTGCCACCAGCCCCGGGGGCGTTACCGGGGAGCTGTTTTTT. V gene TRBV15 combines with J gene TRBJ2-2; D assignment may be TRBD1 or TRBD2 (6 bases each). Trimming took 5 bases from V and 5 from J, leaving 12 bases between them. The CDR3 is made up of 14 amino acids. The germline V gene encodes CDR1 LNHNV and CDR2 YYDKDF (reference sequence).

J is TRBJ2-5 and V is TRBV19; 12 bases align to TRBD2. This CDR3 is 16 amino acids long. V shed 3 bases, J shed 2 bases, and the junction held 4 bases outside the gene matches. CDR1 and CDR2 from the germline V gene are LNHDA and SQIVND (reference sequence). The CDR3 region has the DNA TGTGCCAGTAGTATGCTAGCGGGGGGGAGTCAAGAGACCCAGTACTTC. Its translation: CASSMLAGGSQETQYF.

The chain is built from TRBV5-8 and TRBJ2-1; TRBD2 matches 8 bases. The V gene's germline CDR1 is SGHTS and CDR2 YDEGEE. Trimming removed 0 bases from V and 15 bases from J; junction bases left unmatched: 5. The CDR3 is 12 amino acids. CDR3 coding DNA: TGTGCCAGCAGCTTGGCCCTAGCGGGCCCGTTCTTC. It specifies CASSLALAGPFF. The whole variable domain, remainder taken from reference TRBV5-8 and TRBJ2-1, is EAGVTQSPTHLIKTRGQQATLRCSPISGHTSVYWYQQALGLGLQFLLWYDEGEERNRGNFPPRFSGRQFPNYSSELNVNALELEDSALYLCASSLALAGPFFGPGTRLTVL.

The rearrangement links TRBV19 to TRBJ1-2, with a weak D call TRBD1 (5 bases). The CDR3 is 13 residues long. Trimming stripped 2 bases from V and 2 bases from J, with 6 bases between. Germline CDR1 reads LNHDA; CDR2 reads SQIVND (reference sequence). The CDR3 spells CASSIKGNYGYTF. In DNA, the CDR3 is TGTGCCAGTAGTATAAAGGGGAACTATGGCTACACCTTC. Full variable domain (rest looked up from reference TRBV19 and TRBJ1-2): DGGITQSPKYLFRKEGQNVTLSCEQNLNHDAMYWYRQDPGQGLRLIYYSQIVNDFQKGDIAEGYSVSREKKESFPLTVTSAQKNPTAFYLCASSIKGNYGYTFGSGTRLTVV.